These 17 T cell receptor beta chains share one sample of origin, sequenced in a study of T-cell reconstitution after alpha-beta-depleted transplantation in children. Preparation of the TCRbeta library involved a method that used unique molecular identifiers. Each CDR3 protein is one row after TCRdb ran MiXCR on the PCR reads. The sample holds about 640,000 distinct CDR3 sequences; 13% are singletons and the top ten take 2% to 2.5%. The source material was PBMCs, mostly from graft donor cells, sampled 360 days after TCRalphabeta/CD19-depleted stem cell transplant. These receptor sequences come from a male patient younger than 18 who had a stem cell transplant for acute myeloid leukemia, so the T cells may come from the graft donor.

This sequence joins TRBV5-6 and TRBJ2-1; TRBD2 matches 10 bases. J was trimmed by 6 bases and V by 8 bases; bases with no gene match: 20. The CDR3 spans 18 residues. Germline values: CDR1 SGHDT, CDR2 YYEEEE. The CDR3 nucleotides read TGTGCCAGGGGCCCCCCGGGACTAGCGCCAATCAGGGCCAATGAGCAGTTCTTC. This gives the protein CARGPPGLAPIRANEQFF.

The chain has TRBV28 and TRBJ1-1, with D possibly matching TRBD1 (5 bases). Germline-derived CDR1 and CDR2 are MDHEN and SYDVKM. This CDR3 comprises 17 residues. Trimming shortened V by 3 bases and J by 1 base, and 18 bases separated the two germline ends. The DNA of the CDR3 is TGTGCCAGCAGTTTCCCAGGGCTTACCGGGAGGAACACTGAAGCTTTCTTT. Translation: CASSFPGLTGRNTEAFF.

The chain combines TRBV5-1 with TRBJ2-7, with 10 bases aligning to TRBD2. Germline V gene sequence: CDR1 SGHRS, CDR2 YFSETQ. V trimming: 0 bases; J trimming: 6 bases; junction bases outside the gene matches: 9. This CDR3 is built from 16 residues. CDR3 DNA sequence: TGCGCCAGCAGCTTGGGACGGCTAGCGGGAGACGGCGAGCAGTACTTC. Protein: CASSLGRLAGDGEQYF.

In this sample, this clonotype turned up many times. In nucleotides, the CDR3 is TGCGCCAGCAGCTTGGCGAGGGTGAACACTGAAGCTTTCTTT. It codes for CASSLARVNTEAFF. The chain combines TRBV5-1 with TRBJ1-1; no clear D. Trimming removed 0 bases at V and 0 bases at J, with 6 bases between. The CDR3 runs 14 residues. Looked up from germline, CDR1 is SGHRS and CDR2 is YFSETQ.

This clonotype occurred many times. The chain links TRBV7-2 to TRBJ2-3; no clear D. The germline CDR1 and CDR2 sequences are SGHTA and FQGNSA. The CDR3 runs 16 residues. Trimming removed 2 bases at V and 0 bases at J, with 12 bases between. The CDR3: CASSLFLDLSTDTQYF. Here the CDR3 DNA reads TGTGCCAGCAGCTTATTCCTAGACCTAAGCACAGATACGCAGTATTTT.

A few counts support this clonotype. V and J are TRBV24-1 and TRBJ2-3; 8 bases agree with TRBD2. Per germline, CDR1 KGHDR and CDR2 SFDVKD. The CDR3 runs to 14 residues. V dropped 4 bases and J dropped 8; count of bases not matched to a gene: 7. Here the CDR3 DNA reads TGTGCCACCAGTGACCCGGGACTAGTCATTACGCAGTATTTT. Translation gives CATSDPGLVITQYF.

The chain combines TRBV7-6 with TRBJ1-5, with unresolved D. V was clipped by 1 base and J by 2 bases, with 9 bases between them. Germline V gives CDR1 SGHVS, CDR2 FNYEAQ. This CDR3 is 15 amino acids long. CDR3: CASSLEAGGNQPQHF. CDR3 nucleotide sequence: TGTGCCAGCAGCTTAGAAGCTGGGGGCAATCAGCCCCAGCATTTT.

Only a few counts were recorded for this clonotype. The V gene is TRBV15, the J gene TRBJ2-7; TRBD2 agrees at 9 bases. V lost 6 bases, J lost 2 bases, and 5 bases stayed unmatched. The CDR3 loop spans 14 amino acids. CDR1 is LNHNV and CDR2 is YYDKDF in the germline V gene (reference sequence). The CDR3 protein is CATRSSGDTYEQYF. CDR3 DNA sequence: TGTGCCACCAGGTCTAGCGGGGATACCTACGAGCAGTACTTC. The full variable domain, its missing parts supplied by reference TRBV15 and TRBJ2-7, is DAMVIQNPRYQVTQFGKPVTLSCSQTLNHNVMYWYQQKSSQAPKLLFHYYDKDFNNEADTPDNFQSRRPNTSFCFLDIRSPGLGDTAMYLCATRSSGDTYEQYFGPGTRLTVT.

V and J are TRBV29-1 and TRBJ2-5, with 9 bases identical to TRBD1. The CDR3 covers 15 residues. Germline V gene lookup returns CDR1 SQVTM and CDR2 ANQGSEA. V shed 1 base, J shed 5 bases, and the junction held 8 bases outside the gene matches. CDR3 sequence (DNA): TGCAGCGTTGAAGGAGGGGACAGGGCGTGGGAGACCCAGTACTTC. This sequence encodes CSVEGGDRAWETQYF.

This clonotype was counted many times. The chain carries TRBV7-9 and TRBJ1-1; TRBD1 agrees at 7 bases. With 2 bases clipped from V and 5 bases from J, the junction kept 5 bases outside the gene matches. The CDR3 consists of 14 residues. Germline CDR1 reads SEHNR; CDR2 reads FQNEAQ (reference sequence). This CDR3 reads CASSLRTGRTEAFF. As DNA, the CDR3 is TGTGCCAGCAGCTTACGGACAGGCCGGACTGAAGCTTTCTTT.

The gene calls are TRBV28 and TRBJ1-5; D not certain. CDR3 size: 15 residues. Trimming took 3 bases from V and 0 from J, leaving 9 bases between them. The V gene's germline CDR1 is MDHEN and CDR2 SYDVKM. CDR3 bases: TGTGCCAGCAGTTTTACACGGGCTAGCAATCAGCCCCAGCATTTT. It encodes CASSFTRASNQPQHF.

This clonotype was seen many times. The chain carries TRBV21-1 and TRBJ1-6; the table names TRBD1, a call not compared with the DNA. TRBV21-1 represents a pseudogene. The CDR3 length is 18 residues. In nucleotides, the CDR3 is TGTGCCAGCAGCAAAGGCGACAGGCGATCCTCCTATAATTCACCCCTCCACTTT. Encoded protein: CASSKGDRRSSYNSPLHF.

The chain employs TRBV12-3 or TRBV12-4 and TRBJ2-1, with TRBD2 identical over 7 bases. The CDR3 extends over 15 amino acids. With 4 bases clipped from V and 4 bases from J, the junction kept 7 bases outside the gene matches. The CDR3 DNA reads as TGTGCCAGCAGTTATGATAGCGGGTCATACAATGAGCAGTTCTTC. Translating gives CASSYDSGSYNEQFF.

The sample holds a few counts of this clonotype. The J gene is TRBJ2-7, the V gene TRBV18; TRBD1 might be the D (5 bases). Per germline, CDR1 KGHSH and CDR2 LQKENI. Trimming shortened V by 3 bases and J by 1 base, and 10 bases separated the two germline ends. The CDR3 is 14 amino acids. The CDR3 nucleotides read TGTGCCAGCTCACCCTGGCAGGGTTCCTACGAGCAGTACTTC. Translating gives CASSPWQGSYEQYF.

This clonotype was seen a few times. This sequence joins TRBV7-3 and TRBJ2-1; 15 nucleotides agree with TRBD2. The ends lost 5 bases at V and 3 bases at J; junction bases unmatched: 5. CDR1 is SGHTA and CDR2 is FQGTGA in the germline V gene. CDR3 length: 17 residues. The CDR3 sequence is CASSPGTSGRIYNEQFF. CDR3 coding DNA: TGTGCCAGCAGCCCAGGGACTAGCGGGAGGATCTACAATGAGCAGTTCTTC.

This clonotype occurred a few times. The chain uses TRBV6-5 and TRBJ2-7, with D possibly TRBD1 on 6 matching bases. Germline-derived CDR1 and CDR2 are MNHEY and SVGAGI. V was trimmed by 0 bases and J by 3 bases, leaving 12 bases between them. This CDR3 region has 15 residues. The CDR3 sequence is CASSYSTQGSYEQYF. The CDR3 nucleotides are TGTGCCAGCAGTTACTCGACCCAGGGGAGCTACGAGCAGTACTTC.

There are a few counts of this clonotype. The chain employs TRBV7-6 and TRBJ2-7; no reliable D call. The CDR3 has 16 residues. CDR1 and CDR2 from the germline V gene are SGHVS and FNYEAQ. The V gene lost 4 bases and the J gene lost 3 bases, with 19 bases spanning the gap. The CDR3 coding sequence is TGTGCCAGCAGCTCCCTGCCTAAAACTCCGGTCTACGAGCAGTACTTC. It codes for CASSSLPKTPVYEQYF.